This TCR beta chain was retrieved from a study of cytomegalovirus exposure and HLA in healthy donors. Losses at the gene ends were 6 bases for V and 1 base for J; bases not matched to a gene: 15. The CDR3 has 17 amino acids. Germline CDR1 and CDR2: SGHNT and YENEEA. Sequencing used immunoSEQ multiplex PCR; TCRdb keeps in-frame clones, though not all of them. Seen here are approximately 160,000 clones, roughly 89% observed once, and the top ten hold approximately 10%. The source of this sequence is a woman aged 18 to 35 in good health and CMV-seropositive. The chain employs TRBV11-3 and TRBJ2-7, with 7 bases fitting TRBD2. The sample consisted of PBMCs. CDR3 protein: CASSWLVGRGTSYEQYF. For the CDR3, the DNA is TGTGCCAGCAGTTGGCTTGTGGGGCGGGGGACGTCCTACGAGCAGTACTTC.